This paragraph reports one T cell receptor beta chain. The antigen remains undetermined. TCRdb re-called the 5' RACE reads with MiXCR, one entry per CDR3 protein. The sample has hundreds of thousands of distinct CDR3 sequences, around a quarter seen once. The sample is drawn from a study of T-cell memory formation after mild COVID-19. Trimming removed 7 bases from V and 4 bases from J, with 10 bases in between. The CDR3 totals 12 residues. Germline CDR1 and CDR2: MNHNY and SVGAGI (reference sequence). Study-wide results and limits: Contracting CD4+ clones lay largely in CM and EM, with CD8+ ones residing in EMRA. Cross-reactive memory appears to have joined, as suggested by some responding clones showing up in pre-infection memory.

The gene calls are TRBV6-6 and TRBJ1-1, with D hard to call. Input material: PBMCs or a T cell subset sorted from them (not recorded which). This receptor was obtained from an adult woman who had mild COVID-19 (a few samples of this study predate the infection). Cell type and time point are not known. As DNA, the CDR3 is TGTGCCAGCATGAGGGAGGGCACTGAAGCTTTCTTT. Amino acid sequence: CASMREGTEAFF.